One sample yielded the 17 T cell receptor beta chains listed below, sequenced in a study of shared clonotypes between healthy human individuals. Positively selected for CCR7, the CD45RO-negative cells used as naive CD8 cells excluded terminally differentiated effector memory CD45RA+ cells. Assay used: immunoSEQ multiplex PCR; TCRdb lists only in-frame clones, some missing. The sample yields around 1.9 million clones, 90% to 95% seen once. Specimen: naive CD8+ T cells from PBMCs. Receptor source: a man between 18 and 29 years old in good health. Some clones in this sample may be carry-over from other donors' samples.

Of note for this clone: Within the sample, other DNA sequences also encode this same CDR3. The rearrangement joins TRBV5-1 to TRBJ2-7, with D unclear. Germline lookup yields CDR1 SGHRS and CDR2 YFSETQ. The ends were cut back, 0 bases at V and 4 bases at J, with 8 bases in the middle. The length of the CDR3 is 13 residues. CDR3: CASSLAGPYEQYF. CDR3 sequence (DNA): TGCGCCAGCAGCTTGGCCGGACCTTACGAGCAGTACTTC.

The chain joins TRBV4-2 to TRBJ2-5, with D perhaps TRBD2 (5 bases). The germline V gene encodes CDR1 LGHNA and CDR2 YNFKEQ. There are 16 residues in the CDR3. V gave up 1 base and J gave up 3 bases, with 15 bases separating them. CDR3 nucleotides: TGTGCCAGCAGCCAAGGCGAGGACTCGGCGGAAGAGACCCAGTACTTC. Its translation: CASSQGEDSAEETQYF.

The chain employs TRBV15 and TRBJ2-7; TRBD1 is a possible D gene (5 bases). The CDR3 runs 15 residues. CDR1 and CDR2 from the germline V gene are LNHNV and YYDKDF (reference sequence). Trimming removed 1 base at V and 0 bases at J, with 10 bases between. CDR3 region: CATSRGLGASYEQYF. In DNA form, the CDR3 reads TGTGCCACCAGCAGAGGGTTAGGGGCCTCCTACGAGCAGTACTTC.

The rearrangement joins TRBV6-6 to TRBJ2-3, with D perhaps TRBD1 (5 bases). Per the germline V gene, CDR1 is MNHNY and CDR2 is SVGAGI (reference sequence). The V gene lost 5 bases and the J gene lost 1 base, with 10 bases spanning the gap. This CDR3 is 14 amino acids long. The CDR3 protein is CASSQEQGTDTQYF. In DNA, the CDR3 is TGTGCCAGCAGTCAGGAACAGGGCACAGATACGCAGTATTTT.

The chain combines TRBV2 with TRBJ1-5; D perhaps matches TRBD1 (6 bases). Trimming took off 7 bases at V and 0 bases at J, with 13 bases between the two ends. The CDR3 sequence is 15 residues long. Germline V gene sequence: CDR1 SNHLY, CDR2 FYNNEI. The CDR3 here is CASMGGQYSNQPQHF. CDR3 sequence (DNA): TGTGCCAGCATGGGGGGCCAATATAGCAATCAGCCCCAGCATTTT.

The chain joins TRBV7-9 to TRBJ2-2; a possible D gene is TRBD2 (6 bases). The CDR3 totals 15 residues. The V and J ends lost 4 bases and 7 bases respectively, with 16 bases between them. Germline CDR1 reads SEHNR; CDR2 reads FQNEAQ (reference sequence). CDR3 DNA: TGTGCCAGCAGCTCGCCTAGCGTCTGGGGCGGGGAGCTGTTTTTT. Translated, it gives CASSSPSVWGGELFF.

This clone has a single count. The rearrangement uses TRBV7-8 and TRBJ2-1, with D unclear. CDR3 length equals 12 residues. Germline V gene lookup returns CDR1 SGHVS and CDR2 FQNEAQ. The germline V and J ends were trimmed by 2 bases and 9 bases, with 8 bases remaining between them. The CDR3 DNA reads as TGTGCCAGCAGCTTATTGGGTCTTGAGCAGTTCTTC. Amino acids: CASSLLGLEQFF.

The chain is built from TRBV13 and TRBJ2-5, with TRBD1 as a possible D gene (6 bases). The CDR3 has 15 amino acids. V shed 2 bases and J shed 4 bases, with 14 bases lying between them. Per the germline V gene, CDR1 is PRHDT and CDR2 is FYEKMQ (reference sequence). The DNA for the CDR3 is TGTGCCAGCAGCTTAAGCAGGGGAATAGGAGAGACCCAGTACTTC. As protein: CASSLSRGIGETQYF. Complete variable domain (other parts from reference TRBV13 and TRBJ2-5): AAGVIQSPRHLIKEKRETATLKCYPIPRHDTVYWYQQGPGQDPQFLISFYEKMQSDKGSIPDRFSAQQFSDYHSELNMSSLELGDSALYFCASSLSRGIGETQYFGPGTRLLVL.

V and J are TRBV27 and TRBJ1-1; no firm D call. Germline lookup yields CDR1 MNHEY and CDR2 SMNVEV (reference sequence). The CDR3 is 13 amino acids. V was clipped by 3 bases and J by 6 bases, with 11 bases between them. This CDR3 is CASSLSGLAEAFF. As DNA, the CDR3 is TGTGCCAGCAGTTTGTCGGGGTTGGCTGAAGCTTTCTTT.

This clone was counted only a few times. The V call is TRBV28, the J call TRBJ1-1; a weak D match, TRBD1 (5 bases). V was trimmed by 2 bases and J by 7 bases, leaving 11 bases between them. This CDR3 comprises 13 residues. CDR1 and CDR2 from the germline V gene are MDHEN and SYDVKM. CDR3: CASSLDAGGEAFF. DNA of the CDR3: TGTGCCAGCAGTTTAGATGCCGGGGGTGAAGCTTTCTTT.

CDR3 in DNA: TGCAGCGTTCCCCCCCCGGGGACGAGATACAATGAGCAGTTCTTC. It yields the protein CSVPPPGTRYNEQFF. The V call is TRBV29-1, the J call TRBJ2-1; possibly TRBD1 or TRBD2 for D (5 bases each). The length of the CDR3 is 15 residues. Looked up from germline, CDR1 is SQVTM and CDR2 is ANQGSEA. V was cut by 5 bases and J by 4 bases, with 18 bases left in between.

This chain uses TRBV7-9 with TRBJ2-1, with 7 bases matching TRBD2. The CDR3 consists of 17 residues. Germline V gene lookup returns CDR1 SEHNR and CDR2 FQNEAQ (reference sequence). V dropped 5 bases and J dropped 1; count of bases not matched to a gene: 11. Here the CDR3 reads CASSPGELAVSYNEQFF. DNA of the CDR3: TGTGCCAGCAGCCCCGGGGAGCTAGCGGTTTCCTACAATGAGCAGTTCTTC.

The J gene is TRBJ2-3, the V gene TRBV7-2; weak D call: TRBD2 (6 bases). Germline assignment: CDR1 SGHTA and CDR2 FQGNSA. The ends were cut back, 5 bases at V and 6 bases at J, with 12 bases in the middle. The CDR3 covers 13 residues. The CDR3 DNA follows: TGTGCCAGCAGCCCCGGGACTCTCGATACGCAGTATTTT. Amino acids: CASSPGTLDTQYF.

With respect to this clone: The identical CDR3 is also encoded by other nucleotide sequences in the sample. The J gene is TRBJ1-1, the V gene TRBV9, with unresolved D. Germline assignment: CDR1 SGDLS and CDR2 YYNGEE. The CDR3 has 14 residues. The V end lost 3 bases, the J end lost 0 bases, and 9 bases lay between the germline ends. The CDR3 spells CASSARDLNTEAFF. As DNA, the CDR3 is TGTGCCAGCAGCGCCCGGGATCTGAACACTGAAGCTTTCTTT.

The rearrangement joins TRBV6-6 to TRBJ2-5; a possible D gene is TRBD2 (5 bases). Trimming left V 6 bases short and J 5 bases short, with 16 bases between. The CDR3 totals 14 residues. The germline CDR1 and CDR2 sequences are MNHNY and SVGAGI (reference sequence). The CDR3 DNA sequence: TGTGCCAGCAGGTCGGGCCTCCCGGGGGAGACCCAGTACTTC. Protein: CASRSGLPGETQYF.

The V gene is TRBV2, the J gene TRBJ1-1; D is perhaps TRBD1 (5 bases). CDR1 is SNHLY and CDR2 is FYNNEI in the germline V gene. CDR3 size: 14 residues. Trimming shortened V by 7 bases and J by 3 bases, and 15 bases separated the two germline ends. The DNA for the CDR3 is TGTGCCAGCACTACGGGGGGAGGATACACTGAAGCTTTCTTT. Residues: CASTTGGGYTEAFF.

The gene calls are TRBV18 and TRBJ1-4, with unresolved D. The CDR3 runs to 14 residues. CDR1 KGHSH and CDR2 LQKENI come from the germline V gene. V shed 3 bases and J shed 8 bases, with 13 bases lying between them. CDR3 protein: CASSPSGWREKLFF. In nucleotides, the CDR3 is TGTGCCAGCTCACCCAGCGGCTGGAGGGAAAAACTGTTTTTT.